This TCR beta chain is drawn from a study of Tregs in tolerant kidney transplant recipients. Notes on the study in general: Few patients were studied, so findings need validation in larger groups.

Recipients received nonmyeloablative bone marrow transplants from related graft donors, with transient mixed chimerism. In regard to this clone: Antigen specificity is unknown.

The CDR3 is 13 residues long. V lost 0 bases and J lost 10, with 8 bases in between. The germline V gene encodes CDR1 SGHRS and CDR2 YFSETQ. Using immunoSEQ multiplex PCR, the repertoire was profiled, and TCRdb retains in-frame clones only, with some absent. Among tens of thousands of clones listed, roughly nine tenths were seen once. The clonotype was recovered from a human patient who received a combined kidney and bone marrow transplant. Some T cells may be provided by the graft donor. The rearrangement uses TRBV5-1 and TRBJ1-6; a possible D gene is TRBD1 (5 bases). Sequenced material: CD4+ T cells from blood (PBMCs), taken 24 months after the transplant. In nucleotides, the CDR3 is TGCGCCAGCAGCTTGGGGGCAGGGTCACCCCTCCACTTT. It is translated as CASSLGAGSPLHF.